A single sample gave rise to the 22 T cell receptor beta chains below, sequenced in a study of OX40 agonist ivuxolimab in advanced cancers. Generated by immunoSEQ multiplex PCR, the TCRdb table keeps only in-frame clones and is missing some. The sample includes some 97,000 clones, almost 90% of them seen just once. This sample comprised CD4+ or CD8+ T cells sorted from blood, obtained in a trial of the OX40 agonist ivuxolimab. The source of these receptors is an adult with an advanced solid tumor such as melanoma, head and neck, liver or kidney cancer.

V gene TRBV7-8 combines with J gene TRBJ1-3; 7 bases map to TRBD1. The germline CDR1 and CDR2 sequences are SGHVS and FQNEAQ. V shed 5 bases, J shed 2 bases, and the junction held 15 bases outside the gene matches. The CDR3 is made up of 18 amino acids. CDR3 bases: TGTGCCAGCAGCACCAGGCTCAGGGGGAGGGCTCCTGGAAACACCATATATTTT. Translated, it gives CASSTRLRGRAPGNTIYF.

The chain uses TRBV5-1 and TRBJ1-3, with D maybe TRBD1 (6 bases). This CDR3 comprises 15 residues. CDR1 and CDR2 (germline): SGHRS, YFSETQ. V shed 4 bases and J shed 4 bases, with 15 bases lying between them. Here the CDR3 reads CASSGGGPGGNTIYF. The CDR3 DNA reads TGCGCCAGCAGCGGTGGGGGGCCAGGAGGAAACACCATATATTTT.

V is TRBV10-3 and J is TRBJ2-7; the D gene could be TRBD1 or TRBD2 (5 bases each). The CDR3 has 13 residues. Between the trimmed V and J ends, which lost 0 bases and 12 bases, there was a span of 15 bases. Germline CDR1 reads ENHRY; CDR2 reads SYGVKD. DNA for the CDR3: TGTGCCATCAGTGAGTCGTGGCAGGGAGCAGGGTACTTC. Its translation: CAISESWQGAGYF.

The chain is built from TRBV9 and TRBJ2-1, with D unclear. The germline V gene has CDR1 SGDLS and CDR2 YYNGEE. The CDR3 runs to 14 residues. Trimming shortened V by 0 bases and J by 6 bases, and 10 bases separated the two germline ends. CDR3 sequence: CASSVGVLFNEQFF. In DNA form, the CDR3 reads TGTGCCAGCAGCGTAGGGGTCCTTTTCAATGAGCAGTTCTTC.

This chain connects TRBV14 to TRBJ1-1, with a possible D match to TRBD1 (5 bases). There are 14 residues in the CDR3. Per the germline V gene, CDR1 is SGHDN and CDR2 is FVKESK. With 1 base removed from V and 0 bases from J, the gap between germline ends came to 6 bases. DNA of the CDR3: TGTGCCAGCAGCCAAGCACAGGTGAACACTGAAGCTTTCTTT. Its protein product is CASSQAQVNTEAFF.

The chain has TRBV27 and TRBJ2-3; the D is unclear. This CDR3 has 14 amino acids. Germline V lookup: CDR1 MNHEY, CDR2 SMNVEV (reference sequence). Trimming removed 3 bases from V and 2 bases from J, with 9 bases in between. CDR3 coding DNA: TGTGCCAGCAGTTTTTATCCTTCCACAGATACGCAGTATTTT. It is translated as CASSFYPSTDTQYF.

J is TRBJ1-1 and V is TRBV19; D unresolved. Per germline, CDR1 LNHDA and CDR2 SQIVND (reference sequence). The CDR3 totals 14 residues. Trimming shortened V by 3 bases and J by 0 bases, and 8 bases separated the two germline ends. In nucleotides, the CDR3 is TGTGCCAGTAGTATTGATACGGTGAACACTGAAGCTTTCTTT. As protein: CASSIDTVNTEAFF.

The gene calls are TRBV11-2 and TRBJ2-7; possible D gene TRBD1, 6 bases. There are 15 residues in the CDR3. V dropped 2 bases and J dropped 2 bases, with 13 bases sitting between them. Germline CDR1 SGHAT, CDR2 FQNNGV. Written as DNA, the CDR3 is TGTGCCAGCAGCTTACAGGGGCATCTTACCTACGAGCAGTACTTC. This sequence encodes CASSLQGHLTYEQYF.

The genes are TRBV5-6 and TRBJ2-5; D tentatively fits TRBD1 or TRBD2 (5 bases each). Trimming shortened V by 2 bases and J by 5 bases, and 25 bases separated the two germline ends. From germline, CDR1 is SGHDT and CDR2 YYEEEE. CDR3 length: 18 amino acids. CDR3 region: CASSFLISGQSTLETQYF. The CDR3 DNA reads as TGTGCCAGCAGCTTCTTAATCTCGGGGCAGTCTACTTTGGAGACCCAGTACTTC.

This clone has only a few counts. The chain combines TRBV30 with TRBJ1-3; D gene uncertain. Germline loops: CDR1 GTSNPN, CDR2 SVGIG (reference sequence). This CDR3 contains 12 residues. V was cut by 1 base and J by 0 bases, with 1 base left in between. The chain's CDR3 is CAWSDSGNTIYF. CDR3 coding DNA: TGTGCCTGGAGTGACTCTGGAAACACCATATATTTT.

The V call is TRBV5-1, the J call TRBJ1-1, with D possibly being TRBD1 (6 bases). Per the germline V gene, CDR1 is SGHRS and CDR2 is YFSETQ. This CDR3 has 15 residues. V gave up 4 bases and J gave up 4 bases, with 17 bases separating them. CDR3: CASSPSEGGSTEAFF. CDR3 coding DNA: TGCGCCAGCAGCCCTAGCGAGGGGGGCAGCACTGAAGCTTTCTTT.

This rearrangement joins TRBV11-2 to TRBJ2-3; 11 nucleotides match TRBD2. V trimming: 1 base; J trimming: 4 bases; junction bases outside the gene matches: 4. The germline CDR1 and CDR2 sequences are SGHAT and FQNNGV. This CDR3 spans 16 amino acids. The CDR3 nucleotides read TGTGCCAGCAGCTTAGGCCTAGCGGGAGGCGCAGATACGCAGTATTTT. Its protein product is CASSLGLAGGADTQYF.

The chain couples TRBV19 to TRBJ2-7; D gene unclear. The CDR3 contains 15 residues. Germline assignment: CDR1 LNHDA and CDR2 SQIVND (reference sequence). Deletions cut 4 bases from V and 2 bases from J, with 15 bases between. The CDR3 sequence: CASSRLGQATYEQYF. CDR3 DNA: TGTGCCAGTAGTAGGCTCGGGCAGGCCACCTACGAGCAGTACTTC.

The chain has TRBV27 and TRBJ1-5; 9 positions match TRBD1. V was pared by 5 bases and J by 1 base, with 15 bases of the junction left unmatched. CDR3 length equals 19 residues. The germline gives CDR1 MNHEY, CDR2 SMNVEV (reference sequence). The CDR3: CASSQRGQGNRPSNQPQHF. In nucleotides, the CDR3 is TGTGCCAGCAGTCAAAGGGGACAGGGTAATCGGCCGAGCAATCAGCCCCAGCATTTT.

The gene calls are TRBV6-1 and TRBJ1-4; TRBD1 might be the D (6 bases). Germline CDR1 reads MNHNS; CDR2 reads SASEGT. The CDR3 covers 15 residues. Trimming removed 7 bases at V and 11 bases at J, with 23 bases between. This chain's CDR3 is CASMRGAQGGEKLFF. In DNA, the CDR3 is TGTGCCAGCATGAGGGGGGCGCAGGGTGGAGAGAAACTGTTTTTT.

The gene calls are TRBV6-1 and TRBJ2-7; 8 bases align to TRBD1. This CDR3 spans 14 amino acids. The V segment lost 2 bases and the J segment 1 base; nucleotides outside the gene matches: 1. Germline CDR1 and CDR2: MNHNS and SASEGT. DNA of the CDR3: TGTGCCAGCAGTGAAACAGGGGGGTCCTACGAGCAGTACTTC. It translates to CASSETGGSYEQYF.

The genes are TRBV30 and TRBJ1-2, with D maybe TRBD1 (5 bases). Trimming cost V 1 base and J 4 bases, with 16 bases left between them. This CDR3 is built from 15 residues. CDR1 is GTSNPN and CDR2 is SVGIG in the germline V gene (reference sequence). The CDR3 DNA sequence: TGTGCCTGGAGTGGGCAAGGAGGGGCCAGCTATGGCTACACCTTC. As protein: CAWSGQGGASYGYTF.

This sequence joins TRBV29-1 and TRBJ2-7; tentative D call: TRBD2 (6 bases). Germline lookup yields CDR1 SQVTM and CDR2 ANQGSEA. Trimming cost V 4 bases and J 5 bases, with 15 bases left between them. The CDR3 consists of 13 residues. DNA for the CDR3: TGCAGCGTTGCATACCTTGGCGGGGACGAGCAGTACTTC. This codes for CSVAYLGGDEQYF.

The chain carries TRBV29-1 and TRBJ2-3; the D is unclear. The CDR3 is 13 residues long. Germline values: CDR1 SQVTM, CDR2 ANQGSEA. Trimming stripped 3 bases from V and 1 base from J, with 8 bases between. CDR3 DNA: TGCAGCGTTGATCCTCAGGGCACAGATACGCAGTATTTT. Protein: CSVDPQGTDTQYF.

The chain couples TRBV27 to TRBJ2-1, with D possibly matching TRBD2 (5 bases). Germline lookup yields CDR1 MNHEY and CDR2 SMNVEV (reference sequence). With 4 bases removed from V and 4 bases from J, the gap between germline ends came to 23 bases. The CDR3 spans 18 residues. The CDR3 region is CASSSLAPGVGKYNEQFF. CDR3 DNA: TGTGCCAGCAGTTCCCTGGCTCCCGGGGTTGGGAAATACAATGAGCAGTTCTTC.

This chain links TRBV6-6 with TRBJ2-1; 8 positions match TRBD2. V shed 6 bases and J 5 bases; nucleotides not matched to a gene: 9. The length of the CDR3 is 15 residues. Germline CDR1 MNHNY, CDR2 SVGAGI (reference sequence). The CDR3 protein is CASSRSGNNNNEQFF. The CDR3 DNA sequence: TGTGCCAGCAGCCGTAGCGGGAATAATAACAATGAGCAGTTCTTC.

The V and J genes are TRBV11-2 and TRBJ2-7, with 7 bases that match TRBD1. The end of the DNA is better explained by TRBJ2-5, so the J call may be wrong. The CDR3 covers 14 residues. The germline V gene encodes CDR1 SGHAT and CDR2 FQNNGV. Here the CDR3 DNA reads TGTGCCAGCAGCTTAGGACAGGGACGGGAGACCCAGTACTTC. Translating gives CASSLGQGRETQYF.